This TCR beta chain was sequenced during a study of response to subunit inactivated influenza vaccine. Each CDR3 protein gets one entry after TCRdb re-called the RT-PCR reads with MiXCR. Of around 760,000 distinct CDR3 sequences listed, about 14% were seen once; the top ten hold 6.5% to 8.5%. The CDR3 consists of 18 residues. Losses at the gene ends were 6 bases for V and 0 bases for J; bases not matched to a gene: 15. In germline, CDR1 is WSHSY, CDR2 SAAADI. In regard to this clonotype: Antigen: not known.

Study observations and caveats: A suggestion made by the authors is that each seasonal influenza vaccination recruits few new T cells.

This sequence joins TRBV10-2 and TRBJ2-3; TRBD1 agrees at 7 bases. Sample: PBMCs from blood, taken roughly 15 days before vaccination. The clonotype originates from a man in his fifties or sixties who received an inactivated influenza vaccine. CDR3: CASSSTTGTGTSTDTQYF. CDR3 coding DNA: TGCGCCAGCAGCTCAACGACAGGGACGGGGACAAGCACAGATACGCAGTATTTT.